Listed below are T cell receptor beta chains from one sample, sequenced in a study of T cell responses to AZD1222 COVID-19 vaccine. Assay: immunoSEQ multiplex PCR; the TCRdb copy retains only in-frame clones and omits some. This table has about 180,000 clones, over 90% appearing once. The sample in question was peripheral blood, obtained 28 days after the second AZD1222 dose. Receptor source: an adult who received the AZD1222 COVID-19 vaccine. The CDR3 runs from the conserved cysteine through the conserved F or W. The D gene is left open where the match is weak. Size is stated for part of the rows, as once, few or many counts, or as a class when the clone is expanded.

cdr3_nt: TGTGCCAGCAACCTAGCGGGACGGTCATACAATGAGCAGTTCTTC
cdr3_aa: CASNLAGRSYNEQFF
d_call: TRBD2
j_call: TRBJ2-1
clone_size: .
v_call: TRBV3-1/TRBV3-2

cdr3_nt: TGTGCCAGCAGCTTTTATACCCTCAATCAGCCCCAGCATTTT
cdr3_aa: CASSFYTLNQPQHF
d_call: .
j_call: TRBJ1-5
clone_size: once
v_call: TRBV7-8

cdr3_nt: TGTGCCAGTACCCCACCTCGCAGGGATACGCAGTATTTT
cdr3_aa: CASTPPRRDTQYF
d_call: .
j_call: TRBJ2-3
clone_size: .
v_call: TRBV19

cdr3_nt: TGCGCCAGCAGCCAGCCCGGGAGAAAAGGGGGTGGCTACACCTTC
cdr3_aa: CASSQPGRKGGGYTF
d_call: .
j_call: TRBJ1-2
clone_size: once
v_call: TRBV4-1

cdr3_nt: TGTGCCAGCAGTTTAAGTCCGGCACCTCACAATCAGCCCCAGCATTTT
cdr3_aa: CASSLSPAPHNQPQHF
d_call: .
j_call: TRBJ1-5
clone_size: .
v_call: TRBV27

cdr3_nt: TGTGCCAGAAGCTTAGGTGGGACAGGGTCCTACGAGCAGTACTTC
cdr3_aa: CARSLGGTGSYEQYF
d_call: .
j_call: TRBJ2-7
clone_size: .
v_call: TRBV7-5

cdr3_nt: TGTGCCAGCCGTATAATGTATGGCTACACCTTC
cdr3_aa: CASRIMYGYTF
d_call: .
j_call: TRBJ1-2
clone_size: .
v_call: TRBV6-5

cdr3_nt: TGTGCCAGCACGGACAGGGCGAGTGGCTACACCTTC
cdr3_aa: CASTDRASGYTF
d_call: .
j_call: TRBJ1-2
clone_size: .
v_call: TRBV21-1

cdr3_nt: TGCGCCAGCAGTGGAGAGGGTACCGGGGAGCTGTTTTTT
cdr3_aa: CASSGEGTGELFF
d_call: .
j_call: TRBJ2-2
clone_size: once
v_call: TRBV5-1

cdr3_nt: TGTGCCAGCAGCTTAACGGGACTAGCGGGGGGGTTCAGCTACGAGCAGTACTTC
cdr3_aa: CASSLTGLAGGFSYEQYF
d_call: TRBD2
j_call: TRBJ2-7
clone_size: .
v_call: TRBV7-2

cdr3_nt: TGTGCCAGCAGCCAAACAAACCCAACGGTGGCCGGGGAGCTGTTTTTT
cdr3_aa: CASSQTNPTVAGELFF
d_call: .
j_call: TRBJ2-2
clone_size: .
v_call: TRBV4-2

cdr3_nt: TGCGCCAGCAGCTTGGTAACAGGGGATAACTCACCCCTCCACTTT
cdr3_aa: CASSLVTGDNSPLHF
d_call: TRBD1
j_call: TRBJ1-6
clone_size: .
v_call: TRBV5-1

cdr3_nt: TGTGCCAGCAGCGTGGGCGGGACGGCGAACTATGGCTACACCTTC
cdr3_aa: CASSVGGTANYGYTF
d_call: .
j_call: TRBJ1-2
clone_size: .
v_call: TRBV9

cdr3_nt: TGTGCCAGCTCACAGGGTCCTAGATCTATGAACACTGAAGCTTTCTTT
cdr3_aa: CASSQGPRSMNTEAFF
d_call: .
j_call: TRBJ1-1
clone_size: .
v_call: TRBV18

cdr3_nt: TGCAGTGGGGGGGGCAGGGATGAGCAGTTCTTC
cdr3_aa: CSGGGRDEQFF
d_call: .
j_call: TRBJ2-1
clone_size: .
v_call: TRBV20-1

cdr3_nt: TGCGCCAGCAGATCCTCCTACAATGAGCAGTTCTTC
cdr3_aa: CASRSSYNEQFF
d_call: .
j_call: TRBJ2-1
clone_size: .
v_call: TRBV5-1

cdr3_nt: TGTGCCAGCAGTGAAGAAGTGAACACTGAAGCTTTCTTT
cdr3_aa: CASSEEVNTEAFF
d_call: .
j_call: TRBJ1-1
clone_size: .
v_call: TRBV2

cdr3_nt: TGCGCCAGCAGCCAAGAGAATGGATGGGTGAACACTGAAGCTTTCTTT
cdr3_aa: CASSQENGWVNTEAFF
d_call: .
j_call: TRBJ1-1
clone_size: .
v_call: TRBV4-1

cdr3_nt: TGTGCCAGCAGCAGGGACAGGGGAGGGAACACCATATATTTT
cdr3_aa: CASSRDRGGNTIYF
d_call: TRBD1
j_call: TRBJ1-3
clone_size: few
v_call: TRBV7-2

cdr3_nt: TGTGCCAGCAGTACCGGGGTGGAGGGACAGCCCCAGCATTTT
cdr3_aa: CASSTGVEGQPQHF
d_call: .
j_call: TRBJ1-5
clone_size: many
v_call: TRBV6-2/TRBV6-3

cdr3_nt: TGCGCCAGCAGCTTGGGCGGGAACAGCAAGGCAGAGACCCAGTACTTC
cdr3_aa: CASSLGGNSKAETQYF
d_call: .
j_call: TRBJ2-5
clone_size: .
v_call: TRBV5-1

cdr3_nt: TGTGCCAGCTCACCCCAAGGGCTCGTTTCACCCCTCCACTTT
cdr3_aa: CASSPQGLVSPLHF
d_call: .
j_call: TRBJ1-6
clone_size: many
v_call: TRBV18

cdr3_nt: TGTGCCATCAGTGAGTTAGATACTGGGGCCAACGTCCTGACTTTC
cdr3_aa: CAISELDTGANVLTF
d_call: .
j_call: TRBJ2-6
clone_size: .
v_call: TRBV10-3

cdr3_nt: TGCGCCAGCAGCTTGGGGGATACGCAGTATTTT
cdr3_aa: CASSLGDTQYF
d_call: .
j_call: TRBJ2-3
clone_size: .
v_call: TRBV5-1

cdr3_nt: TGCGCCAGCAACCGGGACACGAGTCGTAATGAGCAGTTCTTC
cdr3_aa: CASNRDTSRNEQFF
d_call: .
j_call: TRBJ2-1
clone_size: .
v_call: TRBV5-1

cdr3_nt: TGTGCCAGCAGAGCGGGACTTTTGATACACACTGAAGCTTTCTTT
cdr3_aa: CASRAGLLIHTEAFF
d_call: .
j_call: TRBJ1-1
clone_size: .
v_call: TRBV6-5

cdr3_nt: TGTGCCAGCAGTGAAGTTCAACTCCTTTACACAGATACGCAGTATTTT
cdr3_aa: CASSEVQLLYTDTQYF
d_call: .
j_call: TRBJ2-3
clone_size: .
v_call: TRBV6-1

cdr3_nt: TGTGCCATTAGTGTCGGGGGCCTGGAAAAACTGTTTTTT
cdr3_aa: CAISVGGLEKLFF
d_call: .
j_call: TRBJ1-4
clone_size: .
v_call: TRBV10-3

cdr3_nt: TGTGCCAGCAGTGATTCTCAACTAGCGGGAGGAGCGGAGACCCAGTACTTC
cdr3_aa: CASSDSQLAGGAETQYF
d_call: TRBD2
j_call: TRBJ2-5
clone_size: .
v_call: TRBV25-1

cdr3_nt: TGTGCCAGCTCACCACCGTCCAAGGGGGGGGTCGAGCAGTACTTC
cdr3_aa: CASSPPSKGGVEQYF
d_call: .
j_call: TRBJ2-7
clone_size: once
v_call: TRBV18

cdr3_nt: TGCAGTGCTAGTCAGCGGGGGGGCGGTGAGCAGTATTTT
cdr3_aa: CSASQRGGGEQYF
d_call: TRBD2
j_call: TRBJ2-3
clone_size: .
v_call: TRBV20-1